The 9 T cell receptor beta chains below come from one sample, sequenced in a study of T cell repertoires in cytomegalovirus infection. MiXCR, applied by TCRdb to the reads, yields one record per CDR3 protein. The sample lists about 220,000 distinct CDR3 sequences, roughly 34% seen once, with 59% in the top ten. For these receptors, no antigen is known. The starting material was CD8+ T cells from cultured PBMCs, obtained from culture after CMV antigen stimulation. These receptors were collected from a human donor in good health (CMV status not recorded). Some clones in this sample may be carry-over from other donors' samples.

The chain carries TRBV3-1 and TRBJ1-1; no clear D. The CDR3 has 16 amino acids. Trimming took off 4 bases at V and 3 bases at J, with 18 bases between the two ends. The V gene's germline CDR1 is LGHDT and CDR2 YNNKEL (reference sequence). The CDR3 sequence: CASSRRVRKEDTEAFF. The CDR3 DNA sequence: TGTGCCAGCAGCCGAAGAGTGAGAAAGGAGGACACTGAAGCTTTCTTT.

This clonotype was picked up many times. This rearrangement joins TRBV7-9 to TRBJ1-3; D may be TRBD1 (5 bases). Germline CDR1 and CDR2: SEHNR and FQNEAQ (reference sequence). The CDR3 length is 15 residues. Trimming took 5 bases from V and 0 from J, leaving 11 bases between them. In DNA, the CDR3 is TGTGCCAGCAGCGAGCCGGGGCTCTCTGGAAACACCATATATTTT. Translating gives CASSEPGLSGNTIYF.

The chain is built from TRBV7-3 and TRBJ2-1, with 13 bases lining up with TRBD2. Trimming removed 5 bases from V and 0 bases from J; junction bases left unmatched: 10. CDR3 length equals 19 residues. CDR1 is SGHTA and CDR2 is FQGTGA in the germline V gene. Here the CDR3 DNA reads TGTGCCAGCAGCCCCCTGGGTACTAGCGGGAGGGCCTCCTACAATGAGCAGTTCTTC. Its protein is CASSPLGTSGRASYNEQFF.

This chain joins TRBV27 and TRBJ2-3; 8 bases match TRBD2. The germline gives CDR1 MNHEY, CDR2 SMNVEV (reference sequence). V gave up 0 bases and J gave up 4 bases; unmatched junction bases: 12. CDR3 length equals 18 residues. The CDR3 spells CASSLSSPGLAGPDTQYF. The DNA for the CDR3 is TGTGCCAGCAGTTTATCGTCCCCCGGACTAGCTGGCCCAGATACGCAGTATTTT.

The rearrangement uses TRBV4-1 and TRBJ2-2; 13 bases fit TRBD2. Germline V gene lookup returns CDR1 MGHRA and CDR2 YSYEKL. The trim removed 3 bases at V and 0 bases at J, leaving 7 bases unmatched. The CDR3 has 19 residues. The CDR3, as DNA: TGCGCCAGCAGCCACCCCGGGACTAGCGGGGTCTCGAACACCGGGGAGCTGTTTTTT. It encodes CASSHPGTSGVSNTGELFF.

This clonotype has just a few counts. This sequence joins TRBV18 and TRBJ1-1; 11 bases fit TRBD1. J was trimmed by 4 bases and V by 3 bases; bases with no gene match: 7. The CDR3 spans 16 residues. Looked up from germline, CDR1 is KGHSH and CDR2 is LQKENI. The CDR3 spells CASSPGFGTGGTEAFF. The DNA of the CDR3 is TGTGCCAGCTCACCTGGTTTCGGGACAGGGGGCACTGAAGCTTTCTTT.

The chain recombines TRBV27 with TRBJ2-1; TRBD2 is a possible D gene (6 bases). The V gene's germline CDR1 is MNHEY and CDR2 SMNVEV (reference sequence). The CDR3 is 16 residues long. The V end lost 0 bases, the J end lost 3 bases, and 12 bases lay between the germline ends. The CDR3 is CASSLSSGVGYNEQFF. The CDR3 nucleotides read TGTGCCAGCAGTTTATCGTCGGGGGTTGGCTACAATGAGCAGTTCTTC.

The V and J genes are TRBV7-2 and TRBJ2-1; D possibly corresponds to TRBD2 (6 bases). CDR1 and CDR2 (germline): SGHTA, FQGNSA. The ends were cut back, 4 bases at V and 4 bases at J, with 8 bases in the middle. The CDR3 sequence is 13 residues long. In nucleotides, the CDR3 is TGTGCCAGCAGCTCCGGGACTTACAATGAGCAGTTCTTC. It specifies CASSSGTYNEQFF. Filled out from reference TRBV7-2 and TRBJ2-1, the complete variable domain reads GAGVSQSPSNKVTEKGKDVELRCDPISGHTALYWYRQSLGQGLEFLIYFQGNSAPDKSGLPSDRFSAERTGGSVSTLTIQRTQQEDSAVYLCASSSGTYNEQFFGPGTRLTVL.

The genes are TRBV6-5 and TRBJ1-1; D uncertain. The germline V gene encodes CDR1 MNHEY and CDR2 SVGAGI. V was trimmed by 6 bases and J by 2 bases, leaving 16 bases between them. This CDR3 comprises 15 residues. CDR3 sequence: CASSPRPGENTEAFF. In DNA form, the CDR3 reads TGTGCCAGCAGCCCCCGGCCAGGAGAAAACACTGAAGCTTTCTTT.